The rows below give T cell receptor beta chains drawn from one sample of a study of T cell responses to AZD1222 COVID-19 vaccine. TCRdb keeps only in-frame clones here, not all; method: immunoSEQ multiplex PCR. The sample consists of some 100,000 clones, roughly 86% of them appearing once. Sequenced here: peripheral blood, sampled on day 0 of MenACWY control vaccination. All receptors come from an adult in good health. Each CDR3 is given without its conserved first and last residue.

>TRBV5-1
ASSPRTGDYGYT
>TRBV9
ASSVVDEGNTIY
>TRBV3-1/TRBV3-2
ASSQSTRRPF
>TRBV19
ASSIGGSGDEQY
>TRBV5-5
ASSLDRLNTEAF
>TRBV10-2
ASRTGTLEGGYT
>TRBV7-3
ASSLSPRNEQF
>TRBV5-1
ASSLTGSSGNTIY
>TRBV15
ATSLWAQETQY
>TRBV18
ASSPISGQGAFEQY
>TRBV5-5
ASRSGGFSSGANVLT
>TRBV28
ASRPGQTDTQY
>TRBV5-4
ASSLGTGGKGYGYT
>TRBV6-2/TRBV6-3
ASGLLGTEQY
>TRBV5-4
ASSLGGGQETQY
>TRBV19
ASSTRDGGYGYT
>TRBV7-8
ASSLGTVSDSPLH